This entry describes one TCR beta chain. This sample stems from a study of blood T cells in healthy people across ages. Per germline, CDR1 SGHVS and CDR2 FQNEAQ. The CDR3 extends over 14 amino acids. The V end was cut by 4 bases, the J end by 6 bases, with 16 bases between. Primed by a sample-barcoded 5' primer and a J-beta primer mix, a second PCR proceeded for 7 to 11 cycles. One entry per CDR3 protein results from TCRdb running MiXCR on the 5' RACE reads. The table includes some 890,000 distinct CDR3 sequences, almost 30% detected once. A further study also used this sample, focusing on T cells of mothers and their children. That investigation notes: For the second PCR, the M1S primer put in sample barcodes and 2-4 random nucleotides. Sequencing got over 9 million TCR beta CDR3 reads from each mother and around 3 million from each child.

The chain is built from TRBV7-8 and TRBJ2-7; no firm D call. Material for sequencing was blood. This TCR came from a middle-aged woman in good health. CDR3: CASSSSGSGAEQYF. In DNA form, the CDR3 reads TGTGCCAGCAGCTCGTCCGGGTCAGGAGCCGAGCAGTACTTC.